The 25 T cell receptor beta chains reported below all come from one sample, sequenced in a study of metastatic and nonmetastatic thyroid tumors. None of the patients had undergone any treatment ahead of thyroid surgery. TCRdb reanalyzed the PCR reads via MiXCR. The data show tens of thousands of clones, with around 16% seen just once and about 8.4% held by the top ten. Sequencing was carried out using blood. The source of these receptors is a male donor with papillary thyroid cancer or a benign thyroid nodule (not recorded which). Some clones in this sample may be carry-over from other donors' samples.

With regard to this clone: A much larger clone differs by one base, so this may be a read error. The chain links TRBV24-1 to TRBJ2-1; 9 bases line up with TRBD1. V gave up 6 bases and J gave up 3 bases; unmatched junction bases: 2. The CDR3 totals 14 residues. Germline loops: CDR1 KGHDR, CDR2 SFDVKD. This chain's CDR3 is CATSSGQGYNEQFF. The DNA for the CDR3 is TGTGCCACCAGTTCGGGACAGGGCTACAATGAGCAGTTCTTC.

Regarding this clone: A much larger clone lies a single base off, so this may be a read error. The same CDR3 is also encoded by other DNA sequences in this sample. Here the CDR3 DNA reads TGTGCCACCGCTACTTCTGATACGCAGTATTTT. This sequence encodes CATATSDTQYF. This rearrangement joins TRBV10-3 to TRBJ2-3; D uncertain. Germline V gives CDR1 ENHRY, CDR2 SYGVKD. The CDR3 totals 11 residues. Trimming shortened V by 10 bases and J by 6 bases, and 11 bases separated the two germline ends.

In its sample, this clone was seen once. This chain links TRBV11-1 with TRBJ2-1; perhaps TRBD2 as D (7 bases). CDR3 length: 15 amino acids. V was trimmed by 4 bases and J by 2 bases, leaving 12 bases between them. Germline V lookup: CDR1 SGHAT, CDR2 FQDESV (reference sequence). CDR3 amino acids: CASSSGGGPYNEQFF. Here the CDR3 DNA reads TGTGCCAGCAGCTCTGGCGGGGGCCCCTACAATGAGCAGTTCTTC.

This clone was recorded many times. V and J are TRBV6-5 and TRBJ1-2; D perhaps matches TRBD1 (6 bases). Per the germline V gene, CDR1 is MNHEY and CDR2 is SVGAGI. Trimming took 2 bases from V and 6 from J, leaving 16 bases between them. The CDR3 is made up of 15 amino acids. This chain's CDR3 is CASSYGYRAEDGYTF. The CDR3 DNA sequence: TGTGCCAGCAGTTACGGTTACAGGGCGGAGGATGGCTACACCTTC.

A remark on this clone: The junction shows a germline mismatch at one end, possibly a read error. The chain employs TRBV11-2 and TRBJ2-3, with D perhaps TRBD1 or TRBD2 (5 bases each). CDR1 SGHAT and CDR2 FQNNGV come from the germline V gene. This CDR3 has 17 residues. The CDR3 nucleotides are TGTGACAGCATCCCTCCTTTCCGGGACGCCATTCCCGATACGCAGTATTTT. It codes for CDSIPPFRDAIPDTQYF.

In its sample, this clone was seen many times. The chain is built from TRBV5-6 and TRBJ2-7; D is uncertain. The germline V and J ends were trimmed by 3 bases and 6 bases, with 7 bases remaining between them. The CDR3 extends over 11 amino acids. CDR1 is SGHDT and CDR2 is YYEEEE in the germline V gene. The CDR3 protein is CASSSGPEQYF. The CDR3 DNA reads TGTGCCAGCAGCTCCGGACCCGAGCAGTACTTC.

This clone was detected ten times or more. V and J are TRBV27 and TRBJ1-2, with a weak D call TRBD1 (6 bases). The CDR3 has 13 amino acids. The V gene's germline CDR1 is MNHEY and CDR2 SMNVEV (reference sequence). With 4 bases removed from V and 6 bases from J, the gap between germline ends came to 12 bases. The CDR3 sequence: CASSYGQLDGYTF. DNA for the CDR3: TGTGCCAGCAGTTACGGACAGCTCGATGGCTACACCTTC.

This clone showed up many times. The genes are TRBV2 and TRBJ1-1, with 8 bases lining up with TRBD1. This CDR3 region has 14 residues. V shed 7 bases, J shed 6 bases, and the junction held 10 bases outside the gene matches. Germline CDR1 is SNHLY and CDR2 is FYNNEI. CDR3 bases: TGTGCCAGCACCTGGACAGGGCCATCCGCTGAAGCTTTCTTT. Translation: CASTWTGPSAEAFF.

This clone was detected ten times or more. The same CDR3 can be traced to other DNA sequences in this sample. The chain is built from TRBV9 and TRBJ2-3; tentatively, D is TRBD2 (5 bases). The V end was cut by 1 base, the J end by 1 base, with 16 bases between. The CDR3 extends over 17 amino acids. Germline values: CDR1 SGDLS, CDR2 YYNGEE. The CDR3 DNA reads TGTGCCAGCAGCGTACGCTTGGGTTTGGAGGGCACAGATACGCAGTATTTT. The encoded protein is CASSVRLGLEGTDTQYF.

This clone occurred many times. The V and J genes are TRBV9 and TRBJ2-1, with TRBD1 matching 10 bases. The CDR3 covers 19 residues. J gave up 5 bases and V 0 bases, and 14 bases lay outside the gene matches. Germline CDR1 and CDR2: SGDLS and YYNGEE. The DNA of the CDR3 is TGTGCCAGCAGCGTAGACAGGACAGGGGGGACCGCAGGGGACAATGAGCAGTTCTTC. Translation gives CASSVDRTGGTAGDNEQFF.

This clone was found many times. The genes are TRBV27 and TRBJ2-3; 8 bases fit TRBD2. CDR3 size: 16 residues. J lost 2 bases, V lost 4 bases, and 8 bases had no gene match. Germline V gene sequence: CDR1 MNHEY, CDR2 SMNVEV (reference sequence). Here the CDR3 DNA reads TGTGCCAGCAGTTCACTTAGACTAGCGCTCACAGATACGCAGTATTTT. Encoded protein: CASSSLRLALTDTQYF.

V is TRBV30 and J is TRBJ2-7, with 7 positions matching TRBD1. Germline V gene data show CDR1 as GTSNPN and CDR2 as SVGIG (reference sequence). J gave up 3 bases and V 1 base, and 0 bases lay outside the gene matches. This CDR3 has 12 amino acids. CDR3 nucleotide sequence: TGTGCCTGGAGTGGACAGGGCTACGAGCAGTACTTC. Protein sequence: CAWSGQGYEQYF.

This clone was detected many times. J is TRBJ1-6 and V is TRBV7-2; tentative D call: TRBD1 (6 bases). V was trimmed by 1 base and J by 4 bases, leaving 11 bases between them. The CDR3 loop spans 16 amino acids. Germline loops: CDR1 SGHTA, CDR2 FQGNSA. The CDR3 loop is CASSLVGAAYNSPLHF. CDR3 nucleotide sequence: TGTGCCAGCAGCTTAGTGGGGGCAGCTTATAATTCACCCCTCCACTTT. Full variable domain (missing parts from reference TRBV7-2 and TRBJ1-6): GAGVSQSPSNKVTEKGKDVELRCDPISGHTALYWYRQSLGQGLEFLIYFQGNSAPDKSGLPSDRFSAERTGGSVSTLTIQRTQQEDSAVYLCASSLVGAAYNSPLHFGNGTRLTVT.

This clone was counted at least ten times. The chain links TRBV19 to TRBJ1-1; TRBD1 aligns across 8 bases. The CDR3 consists of 13 residues. V gave up 6 bases and J gave up 5 bases; unmatched junction bases: 5. CDR1 is LNHDA, CDR2 SQIVND, per germline (reference sequence). The CDR3 spells CASRSRGRTEAFF. For the CDR3, the DNA is TGTGCCAGTAGAAGCAGGGGGCGAACTGAAGCTTTCTTT.

In regard to this clone: A much larger clone differs by one base, so this may be a read error. The gene calls are TRBV9 and TRBJ2-7; D is tentatively TRBD1 or TRBD2 (5 bases each). Germline lookup yields CDR1 SGDLS and CDR2 YYNGEE. The CDR3 consists of 15 residues. CDR3 sequence (DNA): TGTGCCGGCAGCACTTCTGGGGGTTCCTCCTACGAGCAGTACTTC. It specifies CAGSTSGGSSYEQYF.

The sample holds a few counts of this clone. The chain employs TRBV6-5 and TRBJ1-6, with D possibly matching TRBD1 (6 bases). The CDR3 has 16 residues. The germline gives CDR1 MNHEY, CDR2 SVGAGI. V lost 6 bases and J lost 6, with 18 bases in between. CDR3 in DNA: TGTGCCAGCAGATTTCTCCCTTTAGGGGGTAATTCACCCCTCCACTTT. This sequence encodes CASRFLPLGGNSPLHF.

The chain links TRBV11-2 to TRBJ2-3, with D uncertain. The CDR3 length is 15 residues. Germline-derived CDR1 and CDR2 are SGHAT and FQNNGV. V shed 2 bases and J shed 1 base, with 10 bases lying between them. The CDR3 protein is CASSLPRLGTDTQYF. CDR3 DNA: TGTGCCAGCAGCTTACCACGGTTGGGCACAGATACGCAGTATTTT.

This clone was detected only once. A much bigger clone sits one base away, suggesting this may be a read error. This chain links TRBV5-1 with TRBJ2-5; tentative D call: TRBD2 (5 bases). The CDR3 runs to 14 residues. Looked up from germline, CDR1 is SGHRS and CDR2 is YFSETQ. CDR3 coding DNA: TGCGCCAGCAGCTTGGTGGACTTTCAAGAGACCCGGTACTTC. It codes for CASSLVDFQETRYF.

In its sample, this clone was seen many times. Other DNA sequences in this specimen translate into the identical CDR3. This chain uses TRBV4-1 with TRBJ1-4; tentative D call: TRBD1 (5 bases). Germline assignment: CDR1 MGHRA and CDR2 YSYEKL. The length of the CDR3 is 16 residues. V was clipped by 0 bases and J by 4 bases, with 12 bases between them. This CDR3 is CASSQDRRGGNEKLFF. The CDR3 bases are TGCGCCAGCAGCCAAGATCGTCGGGGGGGTAATGAAAAACTGTTTTTT.

Many counts were recorded for this clone. V and J are TRBV6-2 or TRBV6-3 and TRBJ2-7; D is possibly TRBD2 (6 bases). Trimming pared 3 bases from V and 0 bases from J, leaving 12 bases between. The germline V gene has CDR1 MNHEY and CDR2 SVGEGT. This CDR3 is built from 15 residues. The CDR3 region is CASSYSGAISYEQYV. In DNA form, the CDR3 reads TGTGCCAGCAGTTATTCGGGAGCTATCTCCTACGAGCAGTACGTC.

This clone was recorded at least ten times. The chain combines TRBV12-3 or TRBV12-4 with TRBJ2-2; D not certain. CDR3 length: 12 residues. The germline V and J ends were trimmed by 3 bases and 6 bases, with 5 bases remaining between them. The CDR3: CASSFLPGELFF. The CDR3 bases are TGTGCCAGCAGTTTTTTGCCCGGGGAGCTGTTTTTT.

This clone was detected many times. This chain uses TRBV11-3 with TRBJ2-1; 10 nucleotides match TRBD1. The CDR3 totals 16 residues. The germline V gene encodes CDR1 SGHNT and CDR2 YENEEA. The J segment lost 6 bases and the V segment lost 5 bases, leaving 10 bases of the junction unmatched. CDR3 region: CASSTPGQGLRNEQFF. The CDR3 DNA reads TGTGCCAGCAGCACCCCGGGACAGGGGCTGCGCAATGAGCAGTTCTTC.

Ten or more counts support this clone. Other DNA variants within this sample encode the same CDR3. V is TRBV19 and J is TRBJ1-2; tentatively, D is TRBD1 (6 bases). Trimming removed 5 bases at V and 4 bases at J, with 17 bases between. There are 15 residues in the CDR3. Germline V gives CDR1 LNHDA, CDR2 SQIVND (reference sequence). The CDR3 nucleotides are TGTGCCAGTAGTGGCCTGACAGGACCAATCTATGGCTACACCTTC. It codes for CASSGLTGPIYGYTF.

On this clone itself: This may arise from a read error, as a much more abundant clone is one base away. This chain joins TRBV18 and TRBJ1-1, with unresolved D. The CDR3 totals 15 residues. V lost 1 base to trimming and J lost 2 bases, with 11 bases between them. The germline V gene encodes CDR1 KGHSH and CDR2 LQKENI. As DNA, the CDR3 is TGTGCCAGCTCACCACGAAAAGGCAGTAACACTGAAGCTTTCTTT. Its translation: CASSPRKGSNTEAFF.

This clone was counted at least ten times. The chain couples TRBV7-6 to TRBJ2-1; D might be TRBD1 or TRBD2, each matching 6 bases. Trimming stripped 1 base from V and 9 bases from J, with 13 bases between. The CDR3 contains 14 residues. Germline CDR1 and CDR2: SGHVS and FNYEAQ. The CDR3 spells CASSLGGPGAEQFF. CDR3 DNA: TGTGCCAGCAGCTTAGGGGGTCCGGGGGCTGAGCAGTTCTTC.